This T cell receptor (beta chain) was identified during a study of CD8 T cells in Susac syndrome (dated by TCRdb to the late 2010s). Broadly, across the study: Of the Susac syndrome patients who were sequenced, under 10 were in clinical remission while 5 or 6 had clinically active disease. CD8+ T cell repertoire clonality was compared between 12 healthy donors, some 14 Susac syndrome patients and approximately 16 multiple sclerosis patients. At blood withdrawal, Susac syndrome patients were either therapy-naive, taking corticosteroids (in some cases with IVIg as well), or taking IVIg alone. Repertoire sequencing was used to test whether CD8+ T cell activation and differentiation in Susac syndrome was antigen driven. What the study reported, not specific to this receptor: Clonal expansion was observed in Susac syndrome CD8+ repertoires, with the highest expansion in CD8+ TEMRA cells and greater expansion in clinically active than in remitting patients. In the total CD8+ and CD8+ TEMRA repertoires, more than 15 and five Susac-specific public clones, respectively, were identified. The TCR sequencing and HLA analysis was acknowledged to have included a relatively small number of individuals.

Inclusive of the bounding cysteine and phenylalanine, the CDR3 is 14 residues long. The read is trimmed to its CDR3 DNA, 42 bases read in frame from base 1. CDR1 LNHDA and CDR2 SQIVND are derived from the germline V gene (reference sequence). A distance of 11 bases separates the germline ends of V and J, which lose 2 bases and 6 bases respectively. RNA was extracted using the RNeasy kit, and about 0.5 to 1 ug of the RNA was reverse transcribed with random hexamers. TCR beta CDR3 regions were amplified with the immunoSEQ multiplex PCR assay covering 54 Vbeta and 13 Jbeta segments. Bias from PCR amplification was corrected by using a synthetic template baseline for primer optimization and for computational correction. As for how the authors treated the data: Reads were annotated to V, D and J genes according to IMGT and were analyzed with immunoSEQ Analyzer, with only productive sequences retained. Clonality was calculated as one minus the Shannon entropy normalized by log2 of the number of productive unique sequences. For each patient and control, public and private clones were evaluated among the 100 most prevalent clones. Clones were defined as Susac-specific if absent from the healthy and MS cohorts, from 1052 published viral clones and from other ImmuneACCESS disease sequences. TCRdb handled the public reads itself, with Q25 trimming in fastp and clone calling in MiXCR, and kept productive beta chains. Each record represents a unique CDR3 protein, reported with the most common genes and DNA among its rows. The V and J calls come from TCRdb's annotation, not from the publication. The sample table holds tens of thousands of distinct CDR3 sequences, of which roughly 94% were seen once. 0.52% of the sample goes to the ten largest clones.

About this clonotype itself: Its antigen specificity is not known. No qualities accompany the bases; no much larger clone lies one base away.

High-throughput TCR beta sequencing profiled peripheral blood CD8+ and CD4+ T cells from healthy donors, Susac syndrome patients and multiple sclerosis patients. The Susac syndrome patients fulfilled recently defined diagnostic criteria for definite or probable disease. Bulk CD8+ and CD4+ T cells were purified by magnetic negative isolation, whereas CD8+ TEMRA cells were enriched by FACS. Blood was collected in EDTA tubes and processed within 24 hours, with PBMCs isolated through density gradient centrifugation. PBMCs intended for TCR sequencing were cryopreserved in liquid nitrogen and were subsequently thawed in a 37 degrees C water bath. The sorted or isolated CD4+, CD8+ and CD8+ TEMRA cells had a purity of 90% or higher.

The chain employs TRBV19 and TRBJ2-1, with the D gene too uncertain to name. This TCR was recovered from a human donor with Susac syndrome. Sequenced: CD8+ T cells from PBMCs. The CDR3 has the sequence CASSISVATNEQFF. The DNA sequence follows: TGTGCCAGTAGTATAAGTGTGGCGACCAATGAGCAGTTCTTC. With the portions outside the CDR3 filled from the reference TRBV19 and TRBJ2-1 genes, the complete variable region becomes DGGITQSPKYLFRKEGQNVTLSCEQNLNHDAMYWYRQDPGQGLRLIYYSQIVNDFQKGDIAEGYSVSREKKESFPLTVTSAQKNPTAFYLCASSISVATNEQFFGPGTRLTVL.